The rows below give T cell receptor beta chains drawn from one sample of a study of cytomegalovirus exposure and HLA in healthy donors. Sequencing used immunoSEQ multiplex PCR; TCRdb keeps in-frame clones, though not all of them. The sample yields some 240,000 clones, around four fifths seen once. Specimen: PBMCs. Receptor source: a male donor in good health and CMV-seronegative. The CDR3 runs from the conserved cysteine through the conserved F or W. Clone size, where shown, is once, few, many, or a class for clones that have expanded.

v_call: TRBV6-4; j_call: TRBJ2-1; clone_size: NA; cdr3_aa: CASTRDLDWEQFF
v_call: TRBV9; j_call: TRBJ1-1; clone_size: few; cdr3_aa: CASSVKDLGTEAFF
v_call: TRBV19; j_call: TRBJ2-5; clone_size: NA; cdr3_aa: CASTWGAGGPETQYF
v_call: TRBV6-5; j_call: TRBJ2-3; clone_size: NA; cdr3_aa: CASSYSKAGTDTQYF
v_call: TRBV27; j_call: NA; clone_size: NA; cdr3_aa: CASWGVGQSYEQYF
v_call: TRBV7-9; j_call: TRBJ1-1; clone_size: NA; cdr3_aa: CASSSTGMGSTEAFF
v_call: TRBV19; j_call: TRBJ2-5; clone_size: once; cdr3_aa: CASSIRATQETQYF
v_call: TRBV28; j_call: TRBJ2-1; clone_size: NA; cdr3_aa: CASTRLAGYNEQFF
v_call: TRBV21-1; j_call: TRBJ1-1; clone_size: NA; cdr3_aa: CASSGCLTRGTEAFF
v_call: TRBV5-1; j_call: TRBJ1-2; clone_size: NA; cdr3_aa: CASSLGTGPGYGYTF
v_call: TRBV19; j_call: TRBJ1-1; clone_size: NA; cdr3_aa: CASSKTGQRTEAFF
v_call: TRBV27; j_call: TRBJ1-1; clone_size: NA; cdr3_aa: CASSFSAAGGFRW
v_call: TRBV10-1; j_call: TRBJ2-2; clone_size: NA; cdr3_aa: CASSVKSGTGELFF
v_call: TRBV11-2; j_call: TRBJ2-3; clone_size: NA; cdr3_aa: CASSLQGLTDTQYF
v_call: TRBV9; j_call: TRBJ1-5; clone_size: once; cdr3_aa: CASSVGFQGGQPQHF
v_call: TRBV2; j_call: TRBJ2-7; clone_size: NA; cdr3_aa: CASSGRDRAVNEQYF
v_call: TRBV10-3; j_call: TRBJ2-7; clone_size: NA; cdr3_aa: CAMSVDASGISEQYF
v_call: TRBV27; j_call: TRBJ2-7; clone_size: NA; cdr3_aa: CASSITAGADYEQYF
v_call: TRBV4-1; j_call: TRBJ1-4; clone_size: once; cdr3_aa: CASSPTRQGFNEKLFF
v_call: TRBV5-1; j_call: TRBJ1-4; clone_size: NA; cdr3_aa: CASSLAQGNEKLFF
v_call: TRBV9; j_call: TRBJ2-3; clone_size: NA; cdr3_aa: CASSGRTSGSGADTQYF
v_call: TRBV6-1; j_call: TRBJ2-5; clone_size: NA; cdr3_aa: CASISEGRGRETQYF
v_call: TRBV18; j_call: TRBJ1-4; clone_size: few; cdr3_aa: CASSRSGQNEKLFF
v_call: TRBV10-1; j_call: TRBJ1-5; clone_size: once; cdr3_aa: CASSESGGKPQHF
v_call: TRBV11-3; j_call: TRBJ2-1; clone_size: NA; cdr3_aa: CASSARLAGGPTSEQFF
v_call: TRBV27; j_call: TRBJ2-3; clone_size: NA; cdr3_aa: CASSLSTDTQYF
v_call: TRBV2; j_call: TRBJ1-2; clone_size: NA; cdr3_aa: CASSYGPDQGGYTF
v_call: TRBV6-1; j_call: TRBJ1-1; clone_size: few; cdr3_aa: CASSVESLGPAFF
v_call: TRBV4-1; j_call: TRBJ1-1; clone_size: NA; cdr3_aa: CASSQDLSSGGNTEAFF
v_call: TRBV30; j_call: TRBJ2-7; clone_size: once; cdr3_aa: CAWLRSPYEQYF
v_call: TRBV9; j_call: TRBJ2-5; clone_size: NA; cdr3_aa: CASSAGLAEGETQYF